This TCR beta chain was recorded in a study of T cell clones after liver transplantation. Study-level information: Without induction therapy, subjects received standard immunosuppression until 12-24 months post-transplant. Overall study findings and caveats: Post-transplant time points were not standardized, so conclusions are preliminary. The donor-reactive repertoire was only partly measurable in a couple of subjects, lacking donor cells.

A note on this clone: Its antigen is undetermined.

The CDR3 runs 12 residues. The V gene lost 5 bases and the J gene lost 2 bases, with 5 bases spanning the gap. Germline V CDR1 and CDR2: LNHDA, SQIVND (reference sequence). Method: immunoSEQ multiplex PCR; TCRdb's copy keeps in-frame clones and lacks some. This repertoire shows 85,000 to 130,000 clones, more than 75% found once; its top ten account for 0.8% to 1%. Material: CD4+ T cells from blood, obtained before liver transplant. The chain combines TRBV19 with TRBJ2-3; D is undetermined. This receptor was identified in a human donor who received a liver transplant. In DNA form, the CDR3 reads TGTGCCAGTAGTGGCAACACAGATACGCAGTATTTT. It is translated as CASSGNTDTQYF.